Following are 17 T cell receptor beta chains from one sample sequenced in a study of shared clonotypes between healthy human individuals. TCRdb keeps only in-frame clones here, not all; method: immunoSEQ multiplex PCR. The data contain around 1.4 million clones, 98% of them singletons. The sequencing input was naive CD4+ T cells sorted from blood. This sample's subset: CD45RA+ positively selected. These receptors all stem from a man aged 25-45 years in good health.

This chain uses TRBV10-1 with TRBJ2-7; possibly TRBD1 for D (8 bases). The CDR3 is made up of 14 amino acids. Trimming shortened V by 4 bases and J by 3 bases, and 13 bases separated the two germline ends. The V gene's germline CDR1 is WNHNN and CDR2 SYGVQD (reference sequence). This chain's CDR3 is CASSAAGQDYEQYF. The CDR3 nucleotides read TGCGCCAGCAGTGCAGCGGGACAGGACTACGAGCAGTACTTC.

The chain carries TRBV28 and TRBJ2-5; 7 positions match TRBD2. J was trimmed by 5 bases and V by 8 bases; bases with no gene match: 8. Germline values: CDR1 MDHEN, CDR2 SYDVKM. The CDR3 loop spans 13 amino acids. For the CDR3, the DNA is TGTGCCAGCTGCGGCGGGAGTGGGGAGACCCAGTACTTC. Residues: CASCGGSGETQYF.

The chain carries TRBV7-3 and TRBJ1-4; D unresolved. This CDR3 spans 15 amino acids. In germline, CDR1 is SGHTA, CDR2 FQGTGA. V lost 1 base and J lost 3, with 9 bases in between. For the CDR3, the DNA is TGTGCCAGCAGCTTAAATGGACGGTCTAATGAAAAACTGTTTTTT. It encodes CASSLNGRSNEKLFF.

Turning to this clone: Additional DNA sequences in this sample encode the identical CDR3. V gene TRBV5-1 combines with J gene TRBJ2-7, with D uncertain. The CDR3 has 13 amino acids. Germline V gives CDR1 SGHRS, CDR2 YFSETQ. V was trimmed by 4 bases and J by 0 bases, leaving 8 bases between them. The CDR3 DNA reads as TGCGCCAGCAGCCCCCCGAGCTCCTACGAGCAGTACTTC. It codes for CASSPPSSYEQYF.

This rearrangement joins TRBV6-5 to TRBJ2-1; tentative D call: TRBD2 (6 bases). V was shortened by 2 bases and J by 5 bases, with 13 bases between the two germline ends. Germline-derived CDR1 and CDR2 are MNHEY and SVGAGI. The CDR3 runs to 15 residues. The CDR3 DNA is TGTGCCAGCAGTTACCCCCGCGGGGTAGACAATGAGCAGTTCTTC. The encoded protein is CASSYPRGVDNEQFF.

The chain has TRBV11-2 and TRBJ2-2, with D uncertain. The CDR3 contains 15 residues. V gave up 0 bases and J gave up 7 bases, with 12 bases separating them. From germline, CDR1 is SGHAT and CDR2 FQNNGV. CDR3 residues: CASSLEALTGGELFF. Written as DNA, the CDR3 is TGTGCCAGCAGCTTAGAGGCCTTGACGGGCGGGGAGCTGTTTTTT.

The chain joins TRBV28 to TRBJ2-2, with D maybe TRBD1 (6 bases). The CDR3 length is 13 residues. Per germline, CDR1 MDHEN and CDR2 SYDVKM. Trimming cost V 5 bases and J 5 bases, with 9 bases left between them. CDR3 amino acids: CASSVGGTGELFF. CDR3 coding DNA: TGTGCCAGCAGTGTAGGGGGAACCGGGGAGCTGTTTTTT.

CDR3 region: CASSFVANSYNEQFF. CDR3 bases: TGCGCCAGCAGCTTCGTAGCAAACTCCTACAATGAGCAGTTCTTC. The chain couples TRBV5-1 to TRBJ2-1; D gene uncertain. The CDR3 runs 15 residues. The germline V and J ends were trimmed by 2 bases and 0 bases, with 9 bases remaining between them. The germline V gene encodes CDR1 SGHRS and CDR2 YFSETQ.

This chain joins TRBV23-1 and TRBJ2-7; maybe TRBD2 (5 bases). TRBV23-1 is an ORF, with its function uncertain. This CDR3 has 17 residues. Trimming took off 4 bases at V and 0 bases at J, with 19 bases between the two ends. CDR3 in amino acids: CASSLGRDDGVSYEQYF. As DNA, the CDR3 is TGCGCCAGCAGTCTAGGACGGGATGACGGCGTCTCCTACGAGCAGTACTTC.

The chain has TRBV4-2 and TRBJ2-5, with 7 bases aligning to TRBD2. The CDR3 covers 15 residues. V gave up 4 bases and J gave up 5 bases; unmatched junction bases: 10. Germline CDR1 LGHNA, CDR2 YNFKEQ. The CDR3 here is CASSPKGAGTETQYF. The CDR3 DNA reads as TGTGCCAGCAGCCCAAAGGGAGCGGGGACGGAGACCCAGTACTTC.

The chain uses TRBV10-3 and TRBJ1-1; a weak D match, TRBD1 (5 bases). Germline CDR1 is ENHRY and CDR2 is SYGVKD. The germline V and J ends were trimmed by 6 bases and 2 bases, with 16 bases remaining between them. The CDR3 consists of 15 residues. CDR3 sequence: CAISAFEQGNTEAFF. As DNA, the CDR3 is TGTGCCATCAGCGCTTTCGAGCAGGGTAACACTGAAGCTTTCTTT.

The chain joins TRBV13 to TRBJ2-1, with D possibly being TRBD1 (6 bases). Trimming left V 5 bases short and J 11 bases short, with 16 bases between. Per germline, CDR1 PRHDT and CDR2 FYEKMQ (reference sequence). The length of the CDR3 is 13 residues. This chain's CDR3 is CASSPSPGHKQFF. The CDR3 DNA follows: TGTGCCAGCAGCCCCTCTCCGGGACATAAGCAGTTCTTC. Supplemented by reference TRBV13 and TRBJ2-1, the full variable domain reads AAGVIQSPRHLIKEKRETATLKCYPIPRHDTVYWYQQGPGQDPQFLISFYEKMQSDKGSIPDRFSAQQFSDYHSELNMSSLELGDSALYFCASSPSPGHKQFFGPGTRLTVL.

The chain recombines TRBV28 with TRBJ1-5, with D maybe TRBD1 (6 bases). The CDR3 loop spans 15 amino acids. Germline CDR1 is MDHEN and CDR2 is SYDVKM. V was cut by 6 bases and J by 2 bases, with 14 bases left in between. The CDR3 region has the DNA TGTGCCAGCAGATTCAGGGGAGTCGGCAATCAGCCCCAGCATTTT. Its protein product is CASRFRGVGNQPQHF.

This rearrangement joins TRBV30 to TRBJ2-3; TRBD2 matches at 11 bases. The CDR3 runs 18 residues. After removal of 1 base from V and 1 base from J, the junction contained 10 bases not matched to a gene. Germline CDR1 and CDR2: GTSNPN and SVGIG (reference sequence). The CDR3 DNA sequence: TGTGCCTGGAGTGCCGGGACTAGCGGACAGGTGGGCACAGATACGCAGTATTTT. It yields the protein CAWSAGTSGQVGTDTQYF.

The rearrangement joins TRBV6-1 to TRBJ2-3, with TRBD2 matching 14 bases. The V and J ends lost 8 bases and 6 bases, in that order; junction bases with no gene match: 7. Germline V gene lookup returns CDR1 MNHNS and CDR2 SASEGT. The CDR3 sequence is 15 residues long. The CDR3 DNA reads TGTGCCAGCGGACTAGCGGGAGGATTGGGGGATACGCAGTATTTT. Encoded protein: CASGLAGGLGDTQYF.

The gene calls are TRBV7-9 and TRBJ1-1, with 9 bases fitting TRBD1. The CDR3 extends over 16 amino acids. Trimming removed 0 bases from V and 9 bases from J; junction bases left unmatched: 11. The germline CDR1 and CDR2 sequences are SEHNR and FQNEAQ (reference sequence). The CDR3 DNA reads as TGTGCCAGCAGCTTAGCCTCCTGGGGAACAGGGGGCAAAGCTTTCTTT. Translation: CASSLASWGTGGKAFF.

The rearrangement links TRBV13 to TRBJ1-1; D not resolved. CDR3 length equals 14 residues. Germline V gene lookup returns CDR1 PRHDT and CDR2 FYEKMQ (reference sequence). The ends were cut back, 2 bases at V and 0 bases at J, with 7 bases in the middle. In DNA form, the CDR3 reads TGTGCCAGCAGCTTACGCGCCATGAACACTGAAGCTTTCTTT. Its translation: CASSLRAMNTEAFF.